A selection of T cell receptor beta chains follows, all from one sample in a study of T cell repertoires in cytomegalovirus infection. Each CDR3 protein gets one entry after TCRdb re-called the reads with MiXCR. This table holds about 830,000 distinct CDR3 sequences, about 33% found once. Their specific antigens are unknown. The specimen comprised cultured CD8+ T cells from PBMCs, sampled from culture after CMV antigen stimulation. These TCRs come from a human donor in good health (CMV status not recorded). Some clones in this sample may be carry-over from other donors' samples. CDR3s include the opening cysteine and the closing phenylalanine or tryptophan. Each record gives: D gene, clone size, J gene, V gene, CDR3 DNA, CDR3 protein. D genes are given only for firm matches. Where a row states a size, it is once, few, many or the class of an expanded clone; other rows omit it.

D gene: -; clone size: few; J gene: TRBJ2-7; V gene: TRBV27; CDR3 DNA: TGTGCCAGCCAGCAATTAGCAGGGGTTTACGAGCAGTACTTC; CDR3 protein: CASQQLAGVYEQYF
D gene: -; clone size: few; J gene: TRBJ2-2; V gene: TRBV24-1; CDR3 DNA: TGTGCCACCAGTGAGAATGACTACCCGGTTGAGCTGTTTTTT; CDR3 protein: CATSENDYPVELFF
D gene: TRBD1; clone size: few; J gene: TRBJ2-1; V gene: TRBV5-1; CDR3 DNA: TGCGCCAGCAGCTTGTTCGGGACAGACTACAATGAGCAGTTCTTC; CDR3 protein: CASSLFGTDYNEQFF
D gene: TRBD2; clone size: few; J gene: TRBJ2-2; V gene: TRBV7-6; CDR3 DNA: TGTGCCAGCAGCTTCGGGACTAGCGGGGGGAACTCCGGGGAGCTGTTTTTT; CDR3 protein: CASSFGTSGGNSGELFF
D gene: -; clone size: -; J gene: TRBJ2-3; V gene: TRBV12-3/TRBV12-4; CDR3 DNA: TGTGTCAGCACTTGGGGGGGCGTCGGAGATACGCAGTATTTT; CDR3 protein: CVSTWGGVGDTQYF
D gene: TRBD2; clone size: few; J gene: TRBJ2-5; V gene: TRBV7-9; CDR3 DNA: TGTGCCAGCAGCTTCTCAACCGGACTAGCGGGGACAGAGACCCAGTACTTC; CDR3 protein: CASSFSTGLAGTETQYF
D gene: -; clone size: few; J gene: TRBJ2-1; V gene: TRBV10-3; CDR3 DNA: TGTGCCATCAGTGAGTCGGATGAGCAGTTCTTC; CDR3 protein: CAISESDEQFF
D gene: -; clone size: few; J gene: TRBJ1-4; V gene: TRBV4-3; CDR3 DNA: TGCGCCAGCAGCCAAGTCCAGGGTCACTATGAAAAACTGTTTTTT; CDR3 protein: CASSQVQGHYEKLFF
D gene: -; clone size: few; J gene: TRBJ2-3; V gene: TRBV4-1; CDR3 DNA: TGCGCCAGCAGCCAAGTTCTAGCGTCGGACACAGATACGCAGTATTTT; CDR3 protein: CASSQVLASDTDTQYF
D gene: TRBD2; clone size: -; J gene: TRBJ2-3; V gene: TRBV4-2; CDR3 DNA: TGTGCCAGCAGTCAGACTAGCGGGGTGATGTACGGCACAGATACGCAGTATTTT; CDR3 protein: CASSQTSGVMYGTDTQYF
D gene: -; clone size: -; J gene: TRBJ2-4; V gene: TRBV28; CDR3 DNA: TGTGCCAGCAGTTTCGAAAGTGCCAAAAACATTCAGTACTTC; CDR3 protein: CASSFESAKNIQYF
D gene: -; clone size: -; J gene: TRBJ1-5; V gene: TRBV7-2; CDR3 DNA: TGTGCCAGCAGCTTGGTACAGGGTTTCCAGCCCCAGCATTTT; CDR3 protein: CASSLVQGFQPQHF
D gene: TRBD1; clone size: -; J gene: TRBJ1-2; V gene: TRBV7-9; CDR3 DNA: TGTGCCAGCAGCTCCCCCGTACAGACAGGGGAGCGTGGCTACACCTTC; CDR3 protein: CASSSPVQTGERGYTF
D gene: TRBD2; clone size: -; J gene: TRBJ2-1; V gene: TRBV7-9; CDR3 DNA: TGTGCCAGCAGCTTAGCAACCGGACTAGCCAATGAGCAGTTCTTC; CDR3 protein: CASSLATGLANEQFF
D gene: TRBD2; clone size: -; J gene: TRBJ2-3; V gene: TRBV7-2; CDR3 DNA: TGTGCCAGCAGCTTAGCCCTAGCGGGGGCAGTACACACAGATACGCAGTATTTT; CDR3 protein: CASSLALAGAVHTDTQYF
D gene: TRBD1; clone size: many; J gene: TRBJ1-1; V gene: TRBV12-3/TRBV12-4; CDR3 DNA: TGTGCCAGCCGAGAAGGAGGGACAGGGGTCTTT; CDR3 protein: CASREGGTGVF
D gene: -; clone size: -; J gene: TRBJ1-2; V gene: TRBV7-9; CDR3 DNA: TGTGCCAGCAGCCCGTATGTGTCTAATAACTATGGCTACACCTTC; CDR3 protein: CASSPYVSNNYGYTF
D gene: TRBD2; clone size: -; J gene: TRBJ2-3; V gene: TRBV2; CDR3 DNA: TGTGCCAGCAGTGTTCGCGGGGGGGCCGGAGATACGCAGTATTTT; CDR3 protein: CASSVRGGAGDTQYF
D gene: TRBD2; clone size: -; J gene: TRBJ2-1; V gene: TRBV6-5; CDR3 DNA: TGTGCCAGCAGTTACCGGACTAGCGGGGTGGGGGGTGAGCAGTTCTTC; CDR3 protein: CASSYRTSGVGGEQFF
D gene: -; clone size: -; J gene: TRBJ2-5; V gene: TRBV4-1; CDR3 DNA: TGCGCCAGCACCAGAAGGGAGACCCAGTACTTC; CDR3 protein: CASTRRETQYF
D gene: TRBD1; clone size: many; J gene: TRBJ1-1; V gene: TRBV12-3/TRBV12-4; CDR3 DNA: TGTGCCAGCAGTTCCCCCCAGAGGCCGACAGGGCCTATGAACACTGAAGCTTTCTTT; CDR3 protein: CASSSPQRPTGPMNTEAFF
D gene: TRBD1; clone size: -; J gene: TRBJ2-1; V gene: TRBV27; CDR3 DNA: TGTGCCAGCAGTTTATATTCGGCAGGGGGCGCGAACAATGAGCAGTTCTTC; CDR3 protein: CASSLYSAGGANNEQFF
D gene: -; clone size: -; J gene: TRBJ1-2; V gene: TRBV4-2; CDR3 DNA: TGTGCCAGCAGCCAAGAAAAGGGGTTAAACTATGGCTACACCTTC; CDR3 protein: CASSQEKGLNYGYTF
D gene: -; clone size: few; J gene: TRBJ1-2; V gene: TRBV14; CDR3 DNA: TGTGCCAGCAGCCAAGTTAGGGCAGGCGACGTATCTGGCTACACCTTC; CDR3 protein: CASSQVRAGDVSGYTF
D gene: -; clone size: many; J gene: TRBJ1-1; V gene: TRBV12-3/TRBV12-4; CDR3 DNA: TGTGCCAGCAGTTTTTTCGTGGATTCGAACACTGAAGCTTTCTTT; CDR3 protein: CASSFFVDSNTEAFF
D gene: TRBD1; clone size: few; J gene: TRBJ1-4; V gene: TRBV7-9; CDR3 DNA: TGTGCCAGCAGCTTCCCCGTTATCACGGGACAGCCGAATGAAAAACTGTTTTTT; CDR3 protein: CASSFPVITGQPNEKLFF
D gene: TRBD1; clone size: -; J gene: TRBJ1-3; V gene: TRBV7-6; CDR3 DNA: TGTGCCAGCAGTGCTGCTCCAGGGGGATACTCTGGAAACACCATATATTTT; CDR3 protein: CASSAAPGGYSGNTIYF
D gene: -; clone size: once; J gene: TRBJ2-3; V gene: TRBV12-3/TRBV12-4; CDR3 DNA: TGTGCCAGCAGTTTATTTGTGGGGCCAACAGATACGCAGTATTTT; CDR3 protein: CASSLFVGPTDTQYF
D gene: -; clone size: many; J gene: TRBJ2-3; V gene: TRBV7-2; CDR3 DNA: TGTGCCAGCAGCTTAGAGGGGAGCACAGATACGCAGTATTTT; CDR3 protein: CASSLEGSTDTQYF
D gene: -; clone size: -; J gene: TRBJ2-1; V gene: TRBV19; CDR3 DNA: TGTGCCAGTAGTATAGATCGGGGCCTTGAGCAGTTCTTC; CDR3 protein: CASSIDRGLEQFF
D gene: -; clone size: few; J gene: TRBJ2-2; V gene: TRBV12-3/TRBV12-4; CDR3 DNA: TGTGCCAGCAGTCTAGATGGACAAGTAAACACCGGGGAGCTGTTTTTT; CDR3 protein: CASSLDGQVNTGELFF
D gene: -; clone size: -; J gene: TRBJ2-2; V gene: TRBV6-1; CDR3 DNA: TGTGCCAGCAGTGAAGCCTCCGGAGGCCCCACCGGGGAGCTGTTTTTT; CDR3 protein: CASSEASGGPTGELFF
D gene: -; clone size: few; J gene: TRBJ1-5; V gene: TRBV6-2/TRBV6-3; CDR3 DNA: TGTGCCAGCAGTTACGGGAGGACCCTAGGGCAGCCCCAGCATTTT; CDR3 protein: CASSYGRTLGQPQHF
D gene: -; clone size: -; J gene: TRBJ2-1; V gene: TRBV9; CDR3 DNA: TGTGCCAGCAGCGTAGTAGTTCAGGGGGGGCTCAATGAGCAGTTCTTC; CDR3 protein: CASSVVVQGGLNEQFF
D gene: -; clone size: -; J gene: TRBJ2-1; V gene: TRBV19; CDR3 DNA: TGTGCCAGTAGCATAGTTAGTGGACCCAATGAGCAGTTCTTC; CDR3 protein: CASSIVSGPNEQFF
D gene: TRBD1; clone size: -; J gene: TRBJ1-2; V gene: TRBV7-9; CDR3 DNA: TGTGCCAGCAGCTCGACGGGACAGGGACGTCTGGCCTATGGCTACACCTTC; CDR3 protein: CASSSTGQGRLAYGYTF
D gene: TRBD1; clone size: -; J gene: TRBJ1-2; V gene: TRBV20-1; CDR3 DNA: TGCAGTGCTGTGCAGGGGGCGGGTGGCTACACCTTC; CDR3 protein: CSAVQGAGGYTF
D gene: -; clone size: many; J gene: TRBJ2-6; V gene: TRBV12-3/TRBV12-4; CDR3 DNA: TGTGCCAGCAGCTCCATGGAAGATATCTCTGGGGCCAACGTCCTGACTTTC; CDR3 protein: CASSSMEDISGANVLTF
D gene: TRBD1; clone size: -; J gene: TRBJ1-2; V gene: TRBV12-3/TRBV12-4; CDR3 DNA: TGTGCCAGCAGTTTCGGGACAGGGGGCCACTATGGCTACACCTTC; CDR3 protein: CASSFGTGGHYGYTF
D gene: -; clone size: once; J gene: TRBJ2-7; V gene: TRBV29-1; CDR3 DNA: TGCAGCGTTCTACTTGGAGGAGCCTACGAGCAGTACTTC; CDR3 protein: CSVLLGGAYEQYF
D gene: -; clone size: -; J gene: TRBJ2-3; V gene: TRBV25-1; CDR3 DNA: TGTGCCAGCAGTGAAGATCGGTCTAGTATCTCAGATACGCAGTATTTT; CDR3 protein: CASSEDRSSISDTQYF
D gene: -; clone size: -; J gene: TRBJ1-1; V gene: TRBV4-3; CDR3 DNA: TGCGCCAGCAGCCACCTGATCAGGGGAGGAAACACTGAAGCTTTCTTT; CDR3 protein: CASSHLIRGGNTEAFF
D gene: TRBD1; clone size: -; J gene: TRBJ1-6; V gene: TRBV19; CDR3 DNA: TGTGCCAGTAGCCGGACAGGGGCCAGCAATTCACCCCTCCACTTT; CDR3 protein: CASSRTGASNSPLHF
D gene: -; clone size: few; J gene: TRBJ1-1; V gene: TRBV12-3/TRBV12-4; CDR3 DNA: TGTGCCAGCACCTTTTCGGAGAGAATCTTGAACACTGAAGCTTTCTTT; CDR3 protein: CASTFSERILNTEAFF
D gene: -; clone size: -; J gene: TRBJ1-2; V gene: TRBV4-1; CDR3 DNA: TGCGCCAGCAGCCAAGATAGTTGGCAGGGGTTCGACTATGTTGGTGGCTACACCTTC; CDR3 protein: CASSQDSWQGFDYVGGYTF
D gene: TRBD1; clone size: few; J gene: TRBJ2-1; V gene: TRBV7-9; CDR3 DNA: TGTGCCACGACAGGGCTAGTCTCCTACAATGAGCAGTTCTTC; CDR3 protein: CATTGLVSYNEQFF
D gene: -; clone size: -; J gene: TRBJ2-2; V gene: TRBV5-1; CDR3 DNA: TGCGCCAGCACAACTTATACAGGGACCACCGGGGAGCTGTTTTTT; CDR3 protein: CASTTYTGTTGELFF
D gene: -; clone size: -; J gene: TRBJ2-3; V gene: TRBV19; CDR3 DNA: TGTGCCAGTAGCACGAAACTATGGACCTACACAGATACGCAGTATTTT; CDR3 protein: CASSTKLWTYTDTQYF
D gene: -; clone size: few; J gene: TRBJ2-5; V gene: TRBV7-2; CDR3 DNA: TGTGCCAGCAGGTCCCGTGAGACCCAGTACTTC; CDR3 protein: CASRSRETQYF
D gene: TRBD1; clone size: many; J gene: TRBJ2-1; V gene: TRBV7-8; CDR3 DNA: TGTGCCAGCAGCTTAGTTTCGGAGGACAGGGTCGGGTTGAATGAGCAGTTCTTC; CDR3 protein: CASSLVSEDRVGLNEQFF
D gene: -; clone size: -; J gene: TRBJ1-3; V gene: TRBV15; CDR3 DNA: TGTGCCACCAACAGAGACCGTAATAGGGGAAACACCATATATTTT; CDR3 protein: CATNRDRNRGNTIYF
D gene: -; clone size: -; J gene: TRBJ2-1; V gene: TRBV6-2/TRBV6-3; CDR3 DNA: TGTGCCAGCAGTTACGCAGCTACCTACAATGAGCAGTTCTTC; CDR3 protein: CASSYAATYNEQFF
D gene: TRBD2; clone size: few; J gene: TRBJ2-7; V gene: TRBV19; CDR3 DNA: TGTGCCAGTAGTATTGGCGGGGGTATCTACGAGCAGTACTTC; CDR3 protein: CASSIGGGIYEQYF
D gene: TRBD2; clone size: -; J gene: TRBJ2-3; V gene: TRBV12-3/TRBV12-4; CDR3 DNA: TGTGCCAGCAGTTGGACTAGCGGGGGGGACAGAGATACGCAGTATTTT; CDR3 protein: CASSWTSGGDRDTQYF
D gene: -; clone size: -; J gene: TRBJ2-3; V gene: TRBV2; CDR3 DNA: TGTGCCAGCAGAGTCGCTCCGAGCACAGATACGCAGTATTTT; CDR3 protein: CASRVAPSTDTQYF
D gene: -; clone size: few; J gene: TRBJ2-3; V gene: TRBV7-9; CDR3 DNA: TGTGCCAGCCTCACAATAGCCCTACCGAGCACAGATACGCAGTATTTT; CDR3 protein: CASLTIALPSTDTQYF
D gene: -; clone size: -; J gene: TRBJ1-6; V gene: TRBV10-3; CDR3 DNA: TGTGCCATCAGTGACGGACTAAGCTCACCCCTCCACTTT; CDR3 protein: CAISDGLSSPLHF
D gene: -; clone size: -; J gene: TRBJ2-1; V gene: TRBV7-9; CDR3 DNA: TGTGCCAGCAGCCAAGAGGGACGGAACAATGAGCAGTTCTTC; CDR3 protein: CASSQEGRNNEQFF
D gene: TRBD1; clone size: -; J gene: TRBJ1-1; V gene: TRBV7-9; CDR3 DNA: TGTGCCAGCAGCCCTCGGACAGGGGGTTCGGCTTTCTTT; CDR3 protein: CASSPRTGGSAFF
D gene: TRBD1; clone size: -; J gene: TRBJ1-2; V gene: TRBV10-3; CDR3 DNA: TGTGCCATCAGTGAGGGGACAGGGGGTAAAAACTATGGCTACACCTTC; CDR3 protein: CAISEGTGGKNYGYTF